The 9 T cell receptor beta chains below were found in one sample sequenced in a study of immune heterogeneity within non-small cell lung tumors. Bulk tumor genomic DNA served as template, at roughly 600 ng per sample. Several far-apart biopsies were taken per primary tumor during surgery. Newly diagnosed with untreated non-small cell lung cancer, the patients underwent curative surgery. With 32 V and 13 J primers, multiplex PCR amplified the TCR beta CDR3. TCRdb ran MiXCR on the multiplex PCR reads and lists one entry per CDR3 protein. Of about 16,000 distinct CDR3 sequences in the sample, 25% to 35% were seen once. Sequencing was carried out using lung tumor tissue. These receptor sequences come from a man in his forties with non-small cell lung cancer.

Of note for this clonotype: The junction does not match germline at one end; this may be a read error. As DNA, the CDR3 is TGTGCCAGTAGTTTAGTTGGTTCGGGACTTACCTACGGGCAGTACTTC. Translation: CASSLVGSGLTYGQYF. The gene calls are TRBV27 and TRBJ2-7, with D perhaps matching TRBD2 (6 bases). This CDR3 has 16 residues. Germline CDR1 MNHEY, CDR2 SMNVEV (reference sequence).

This clonotype was counted between two and nine times. A much larger clone is a single base away; this may be a read error. The chain carries TRBV12-3 or TRBV12-4 and TRBJ2-1; D possibly corresponds to TRBD2 (6 bases). CDR3 length equals 15 residues. The V and J ends lost 7 bases and 4 bases respectively, with 17 bases between them. This CDR3 is CASTSEGRGYNEQFF. For the CDR3, the DNA is TGTGCCAGCACGAGCGAGGGGCGGGGTTACAATGAGCAGTTCTTC.

Worth noting for this clonotype: A read error may explain this, as a much larger clone is one base away. V is TRBV12-3 or TRBV12-4 and J is TRBJ1-2; D may be TRBD1 (5 bases). The CDR3 runs 13 residues. The CDR3 loop reads CPSRSTGISGYTF. CDR3 coding DNA: TGTCCCAGCAGGTCTACAGGAATCTCTGGCTACACCTTC.

Details on this clonotype: This may arise from a read error, as a much more abundant clone is one base away. The chain recombines TRBV12-3 or TRBV12-4 with TRBJ1-1; no firm D call. This CDR3 comprises 14 residues. CDR3 amino acids: CDSKISGRDTEAFF. CDR3 nucleotide sequence: TGTGACAGCAAGATTTCGGGCCGGGACACTGAAGCTTTCTTT.

On this clonotype itself: A much larger clone is a single base away; this may be a read error. J is TRBJ1-4 and V is TRBV4-1; possibly TRBD1 for D (5 bases). V shed 6 bases and J shed 2 bases, with 13 bases lying between them. The CDR3 totals 15 residues. Germline V gene data show CDR1 as MGHRA and CDR2 as YSYEKL. CDR3 loop: CASRSRQSTNEKLFF. The CDR3 bases are TGCGCCAGCAGATCCCGACAGTCTACTAATGAAAAACTGTTTTTT.

In its sample, this clonotype was seen a few times. The V gene is TRBV4-1, the J gene TRBJ1-6, with a weak D call TRBD1 (6 bases). The V and J ends lost 4 bases and 8 bases respectively, with 15 bases between them. The CDR3 is 15 amino acids. Germline V gene lookup returns CDR1 MGHRA and CDR2 YSYEKL. The CDR3 DNA is TGCGCCAGCAGCCCTCCGACAGGAGGATATTCACCCCTCCACTTT. Translated, it gives CASSPPTGGYSPLHF.

The genes are TRBV19 and TRBJ1-3; 8 nucleotides match TRBD1. After removal of 3 bases from V and 6 bases from J, the junction contained 10 bases not matched to a gene. Germline V gene data show CDR1 as LNHDA and CDR2 as SQIVND (reference sequence). CDR3 length: 16 amino acids. CDR3 DNA: TGTGCCAGTAGTATGCGCCGGACAGGGTCTAAAAACACCATATATTTT. Translating it yields CASSMRRTGSKNTIYF.

The chain employs TRBV5-4 and TRBJ2-7, with a weak D call TRBD1 (5 bases). The CDR3 covers 14 residues. Germline-derived CDR1 and CDR2 are SGHNT and YYREEE (reference sequence). V lost 0 bases, J lost 0 bases, and 7 bases lay in between. The CDR3 bases are TGTGCCAGCAGCTTGGAGGGGATCTCCTACGAGCAGTACTTC. It specifies CASSLEGISYEQYF.

This clonotype was seen at least ten times. The chain recombines TRBV2 with TRBJ1-1; possible D gene TRBD1, 5 bases. The length of the CDR3 is 14 residues. Per germline, CDR1 SNHLY and CDR2 FYNNEI. Trimming pared 6 bases from V and 0 bases from J, leaving 11 bases between. The DNA for the CDR3 is TGTGCCAGCAGCGTAGACAGAATGAACACTGAAGCTTTCTTT. It specifies CASSVDRMNTEAFF.